The subject of this entry is one T cell receptor (beta chain). Its matching antigen is unknown. Trimming pared 3 bases from V and 5 bases from J, leaving 11 bases between. Germline V gene data show CDR1 as SGDLS and CDR2 as YYNGEE. The CDR3 has 13 residues. Donors showed nominal health when sampled, although they likely had unrecorded immune exposures. The sample belongs to a study of cytomegalovirus exposure and HLA in healthy donors. Study in general: Previous work identified 117 million unique TCR beta sequences from about 179 million T cells. Broader study findings: Overall, approximately 150 TCR beta chains were annotated as cytomegalovirus-associated. In a later analysis, donors in an Asian-associated ancestry cluster reportedly had fewer N-insertions in productive TCRs than the cohort mean.

PCR amplification relied on 60 Vbeta primers (plus 13 Jbeta primers). The repertoire was sequenced with immunoSEQ multiplex PCR; TCRdb's copy has only in-frame clones and lacks some. In the table there are roughly 100,000 clones, approximately 72% of which are singletons. The chain recombines TRBV9 with TRBJ2-5; TRBD2 might be the D (5 bases). The TCR originated in a man aged 25 to 45 in good health and CMV-seronegative. Sequencing was done on a sample of PBMCs. CDR3 sequence: CASSGTLYETQYF. In DNA, the CDR3 is TGTGCCAGCAGCGGGACTCTCTACGAGACCCAGTACTTC.